This T cell receptor (beta chain) was documented in a study of T cell responses to AZD1222 COVID-19 vaccine. Study results and caveats: Mostly white British, mostly female donors; authors suggested clonal diversity may be underestimated. CD4 TCRs linked to vaccination spanned spike, dominating at 160-218 and 743-854. Regions left unmutated in variants are reportedly the target of nearly half of spike-specific TCRs.

Comments on this clone: Its matching antigen is unknown.

The table came from immunoSEQ multiplex PCR; TCRdb's copy has only in-frame clones and leaves some out. The sample has 150,000 or so clones, approximately 91% seen once. This TCR was recovered from an adult who received the AZD1222 COVID-19 vaccine. The sample in question was peripheral blood, obtained 28 days after the second AZD1222 dose.

The CDR3 nucleotides read TGTGCCAGCAGGGGATCGACAGGGCAGGGAAACACCATATATTTT. Protein product: CASRGSTGQGNTIYF. The J gene is TRBJ1-3, the V gene TRBV6-6, with TRBD1 identical over 7 bases. The CDR3 is made up of 15 amino acids. Germline V gene lookup returns CDR1 MNHNY and CDR2 SVGAGI (reference sequence). Trimming took 6 bases from V and 4 from J; bases not matched to a gene: 9.